This T cell receptor beta chain was identified during a study of blood T cell repertoires in COVID-19. At the level of the study: PBMCs, B-cell-depleted T cells, or T cells provided the cDNA or gDNA that made up the material.

The germline V gene encodes CDR1 SGHTA and CDR2 FQGNSA. CDR3 size: 14 residues. V gave up 3 bases and J gave up 2 bases, with 9 bases separating them. TCRdb keeps only in-frame clones here, not all; method: immunoSEQ multiplex PCR. The sample includes approximately 530,000 clones, roughly nine tenths seen only once; the top ten take around 8%. Specimen: peripheral blood. This sequence joins TRBV7-2 and TRBJ2-3; D unresolved. This clonotype was sampled from a woman between 50 and 59 years old with COVID-19, enrolled during active disease. CDR3 in amino acids: CASSLRPATDTQYF. DNA for the CDR3: TGTGCCAGCAGCTTGAGGCCGGCCACAGATACGCAGTATTTT.